The TCR beta chain under discussion was sequenced for a study of cytomegalovirus exposure and HLA in healthy donors. Study-level background: One earlier analysis, a look at 200 million or so T cells, found roughly 110 million unique TCR beta sequences.

Both 60 Vbeta primers and 13 Jbeta primers went into the PCR. Libraries were prepared by immunoSEQ multiplex PCR; TCRdb keeps only in-frame clonotypes and omits some of them. The profile shows around 80,000 clones, about 79% of them singletons. This clone was observed a handful of times. Antigen unknown. Study results and limitations: Reportedly, fewer N-insertions than the 666-donor mean appeared in an Asian-associated ancestry cluster in a later analysis. Listed as cytomegalovirus-associated were 164 TCR beta chains. Later analysis identified a missense DCLRE1C variant that was linked to TCR beta V- and J-gene trimming.

The receptor comes from a man aged 35 to 55 in good health and CMV-seronegative. Sequencing was done on a sample of PBMCs.

The CDR3 coding sequence is TGTGCCTGGAGTAACGAAAGGACTAGCGGGAGACGGGAGACCCAGTACTTC. It specifies CAWSNERTSGRRETQYF. The gene calls are TRBV30 and TRBJ2-5; the match to TRBD2 covers 13 bases. Trimming cost V 2 bases and J 5 bases; bases outside gene matches: 11. From germline, CDR1 is GTSNPN and CDR2 SVGIG (reference sequence). The CDR3 runs to 17 residues.